Following are 14 T cell receptor beta chains from one sample sequenced in a study of human thymus T cells. TCRdb's copy holds only in-frame clones and misses some; the assay was immunoSEQ multiplex PCR. The sample contains around 70,000 clones, roughly 95% of which appear only once. The study used thymus tissue resected during corrective heart surgery. Sequenced input: thymus tissue. These receptors originate from a girl under two years old with a congenital heart defect but otherwise immunologically healthy.

The V and J genes are TRBV7-9 and TRBJ1-2; D is uncertain. Between the trimmed V and J ends, which lost 2 bases and 7 bases, there was a span of 11 bases. In germline, CDR1 is SEHNR, CDR2 FQNEAQ (reference sequence). The CDR3 is 13 residues long. The CDR3 nucleotides are TGTGCCAGCAGCTTACAGGATATCAGTGGCTACACCTTC. Translated, it gives CASSLQDISGYTF.

This clone has a single count. The CDR3 loop is CASNRTGKKPQHF. Here the CDR3 DNA reads TGTGCCAGCAATCGAACAGGGAAGAAGCCCCAGCATTTT. The gene calls are TRBV28 and TRBJ1-5, with D maybe TRBD1 (6 bases). Germline values: CDR1 MDHEN, CDR2 SYDVKM. This CDR3 has 13 amino acids. The ends were cut back, 7 bases at V and 8 bases at J, with 15 bases in the middle.

This clone occurred once. This sequence joins TRBV6-1 and TRBJ2-3; 13 positions agree with TRBD2. The germline V gene has CDR1 MNHNS and CDR2 SASEGT. V lost 4 bases and J lost 3; bases outside the gene matches: 4. This CDR3 is built from 16 residues. This CDR3 reads CASSVLAGGRTDTQYF. The CDR3, as DNA: TGTGCCAGCAGTGTACTAGCGGGAGGGAGGACAGATACGCAGTATTTT.

V usage is TRBV19 and J usage is TRBJ2-2, with TRBD2 matching 15 bases. CDR1 and CDR2 from the germline V gene are LNHDA and SQIVND (reference sequence). V dropped 0 bases and J dropped 1; count of bases not matched to a gene: 6. The CDR3 covers 20 residues. The CDR3 region is CASSIDSAGLAGGNTGELFF. The CDR3 region has the DNA TGTGCCAGTAGTATAGATTCGGCGGGACTAGCGGGAGGGAACACCGGGGAGCTGTTTTTT.

The rearrangement uses TRBV4-2 and TRBJ2-3, with D unresolved. Germline V CDR1 and CDR2: LGHNA, YNFKEQ. The CDR3 runs to 18 residues. The V end lost 0 bases, the J end lost 0 bases, and 16 bases lay between the germline ends. This CDR3 is CASSQEVLSLTSTDTQYF. The CDR3 DNA is TGTGCCAGCAGCCAAGAGGTTCTCAGCTTGACTAGCACAGATACGCAGTATTTT.

The chain links TRBV6-1 to TRBJ2-7; 8 bases agree with TRBD1. Germline assignment: CDR1 MNHNS and CDR2 SASEGT. V lost 2 bases, J lost 6 bases, and 6 bases stayed unmatched. The CDR3 spans 14 residues. Written as DNA, the CDR3 is TGTGCCAGCAGTGAAAGGACAGGGAGTTCCGAGCAGTACTTC. It specifies CASSERTGSSEQYF.

Points on this clone: Sequence at one end of the junction differs from germline and may be a read error. The chain combines TRBV5-4 with TRBJ2-3; maybe TRBD2 (6 bases). Germline lookup yields CDR1 SGHNT and CDR2 YYREEE (reference sequence). The CDR3 runs 15 residues. This chain's CDR3 is CASSLIQGLTNTQYF. Here the CDR3 DNA reads TGTGCCAGCAGCTTGATCCAGGGACTCACAAATACGCAGTATTTT. Full variable domain (rest looked up from reference TRBV5-4 and TRBJ2-3): ETGVTQSPTHLIKTRGQQVTLRCSSQSGHNTVSWYQQALGQGPQFIFQYYREEENGRGNFPPRFSGLQFPNYSSELNVNALELDDSALYLCASSLIQGLTNTQYFGPGTRLTVL.

Here the CDR3 DNA reads TGTGCCAGCAGGCCCCGGGACAGGGACGAAAACACCATATATTTT. It specifies CASRPRDRDENTIYF. The chain combines TRBV28 with TRBJ1-3, with 9 nucleotides matching TRBD1. CDR1 and CDR2 from the germline V gene are MDHEN and SYDVKM. The CDR3 has 15 amino acids. The V segment lost 6 bases and the J segment 6 bases; nucleotides outside the gene matches: 9.

The chain recombines TRBV15 with TRBJ1-2; D uncertain. Germline lookup yields CDR1 LNHNV and CDR2 YYDKDF (reference sequence). This CDR3 comprises 12 residues. V gave up 5 bases and J gave up 1 base, with 5 bases separating them. The chain's CDR3 is CATSGFNYGYTF. CDR3 bases: TGTGCCACCAGCGGATTTAACTATGGCTACACCTTC.

The rearrangement links TRBV7-3 to TRBJ2-3; TRBD1 matches 12 bases. Germline trimming cut 5 bases from V and 5 bases from J; bases unmatched to any gene: 5. This CDR3 has 15 residues. CDR1 and CDR2 (germline): SGHTA, FQGTGA. The CDR3 spells CASSLGQGAGDTQYF. CDR3 bases: TGTGCCAGCAGCCTGGGACAGGGGGCTGGAGATACGCAGTATTTT.

As DNA, the CDR3 is TGTGCCTGGACCGACCCCACGACACTAACAGAAGGCACAGATACGCAGTATTTT. Protein product: CAWTDPTTLTEGTDTQYF. The rearrangement joins TRBV30 to TRBJ2-3; D remains unclear. V was trimmed by 4 bases and J by 1 base, leaving 24 bases between them. The CDR3 has 18 amino acids. Germline CDR1 reads GTSNPN; CDR2 reads SVGIG (reference sequence).

The chain employs TRBV6-6 and TRBJ1-3; weak D call: TRBD1 (6 bases). The germline CDR1 and CDR2 sequences are MNHNY and SVGAGI (reference sequence). The length of the CDR3 is 15 residues. The V end lost 1 base, the J end lost 4 bases, and 11 bases lay between the germline ends. CDR3 sequence (DNA): TGTGCCAGCAGTTACTGGGGGCCTGAGGGAAACACCATATATTTT. Translation: CASSYWGPEGNTIYF.

The chain carries TRBV28 and TRBJ1-2, with D perhaps TRBD1 (5 bases). The V and J ends lost 7 bases and 0 bases respectively, with 12 bases between them. CDR1 and CDR2 from the germline V gene are MDHEN and SYDVKM. There are 14 residues in the CDR3. CDR3 sequence: CASTRAGPNYGYTF. The CDR3 DNA sequence: TGTGCCAGCACCCGAGCAGGGCCTAACTATGGCTACACCTTC.

The genes are TRBV28 and TRBJ2-3; D perhaps matches TRBD1 (6 bases). The CDR3 consists of 14 residues. CDR1 and CDR2 from the germline V gene are MDHEN and SYDVKM. Trimming took off 5 bases at V and 0 bases at J, with 9 bases between the two ends. For the CDR3, the DNA is TGTGCCAGCAGTGGGGGCGGAAGCACAGATACGCAGTATTTT. Amino acid sequence: CASSGGGSTDTQYF.